Listed below are T cell receptor beta chains from one sample, sequenced in a study of T cell changes during pregnancy in multiple sclerosis. Using immunoSEQ multiplex PCR, the repertoire was profiled, and TCRdb retains in-frame clones only, with some absent. In the table there are tens of thousands of clones, 85% to 90% of which are singletons. Sequencing used CD4+ T cells from peripheral blood mononuclear cells, obtained in the first trimester of pregnancy. The source is a female donor with multiple sclerosis, enrolled in a pregnancy study. Both conserved end residues are part of each CDR3. A D gene is named only where the DNA matches it firmly. Where a row states a size, it is once, few, many or the class of an expanded clone; other rows omit it.

v_gene	abundance	len	j_gene	d_gene	CDR3aa	CDR3nt
TRBV11-2	-	15	TRBJ2-1	TRBD2	CASSKLAGGYNEQFF	TGTGCCAGCAGCAAACTAGCGGGAGGATACAATGAGCAGTTCTTC
TRBV18	-	14	TRBJ2-7	TRBD1	CASSPTGGWYEQYF	TGTGCCAGCTCACCGACAGGGGGCTGGTACGAGCAGTACTTC
TRBV10-3	-	13	TRBJ2-5	-	CAISRDTEETQYF	TGTGCCATCAGCCGGGACACTGAAGAGACCCAGTACTTC
TRBV30	-	13	TRBJ1-4	-	CAWAGALNEKLFF	TGTGCCTGGGCGGGGGCCCTAAATGAAAAACTGTTTTTT
TRBV7-9	-	15	TRBJ2-1	-	CASSRRAQGNNEQFF	TGTGCCAGCAGCCGACGGGCCCAGGGCAACAATGAGCAGTTCTTC
TRBV7-8	-	15	TRBJ1-4	-	CASSLGPDSTEKLFF	TGTGCCAGCAGCTTAGGCCCGGACAGCACCGAAAAACTGTTTTTT
TRBV7-3	-	14	TRBJ2-1	-	CASSLSGSGNEQFF	TGTGCCAGCAGCTTAAGTGGGTCAGGGAATGAGCAGTTCTTC
TRBV6-1	-	15	TRBJ2-2	TRBD1	CASSKTGAYTGELFF	TGTGCCAGCAGTAAGACAGGGGCCTACACCGGGGAGCTGTTTTTT
TRBV18	-	15	TRBJ2-7	-	CASSPLIGSSYEQYF	TGTGCCAGCTCACCACTCATCGGTAGCTCCTACGAGCAGTACTTC
TRBV18	-	15	TRBJ2-5	-	CASSPSSGTLGTQYF	TGTGCCAGCTCTCCCAGTAGCGGCACTCTTGGGACCCAGTACTTC
TRBV10-3	-	15	TRBJ2-2	-	CAIPSRDLNTGELFF	TGTGCCATCCCTAGCCGCGATCTGAACACCGGGGAGCTGTTTTTT
TRBV4-1	-	13	TRBJ2-3	-	CASSQGDRWAQYF	TGCGCCAGCAGCCAAGGTGACAGGTGGGCGCAGTATTTT
TRBV5-4	-	13	TRBJ2-7	-	CASSPGLIYEQYF	TGTGCCAGCAGCCCTGGACTGATCTACGAGCAGTACTTC
TRBV9	few	18	TRBJ1-2	-	CASSVVTGDFTASKGYTF	TGTGCCAGCAGCGTAGTAACAGGCGACTTCACGGCCTCTAAGGGCTACACCTTC
TRBV19	-	17	TRBJ1-2	-	CASSIPGGEGNEYGYTF	TGTGCCAGTAGTATACCCGGGGGTGAAGGGAACGAATATGGCTACACCTTC
TRBV2	-	14	TRBJ2-7	-	CASSATTGSYEQYF	TGTGCCAGCAGTGCCACCACCGGCTCCTACGAGCAGTACTTC
TRBV5-4	-	14	TRBJ1-2	-	CASSFDRSFYGYTF	TGTGCCAGCAGCTTCGACAGAAGCTTCTATGGCTACACCTTC
TRBV7-3	-	15	TRBJ2-6	-	CASSLRPSGANVLTF	TGTGCCAGCAGCTTACGTCCGTCTGGGGCCAACGTCCTGACTTTC
TRBV19	-	17	TRBJ2-3	TRBD2	CASSPAPGRGGADTQYF	TGTGCCAGTAGCCCGGCCCCGGGGAGGGGAGGAGCAGATACGCAGTATTTT
TRBV2	once	15	TRBJ2-3	TRBD2	CASSAGLAVVDTQYF	TGTGCCAGCAGTGCGGGACTAGCGGTCGTCGATACGCAGTATTTT
TRBV2	-	13	TRBJ2-5	TRBD1	CANQQGSYETQYF	TGTGCCAACCAACAGGGGTCGTACGAGACCCAGTACTTC
TRBV9	-	14	TRBJ1-2	TRBD1	CASSTRTGLYGYTF	TGTGCCAGCAGCACGAGGACAGGGCTCTATGGCTACACCTTC
TRBV10-2	once	15	TRBJ2-3	TRBD2	CASRLAGGSTDTQYF	TGCGCCAGCAGGCTAGCGGGGGGAAGCACAGATACGCAGTATTTT
TRBV18	-	15	TRBJ2-5	-	CASSRTRGSQETQYF	TGTGCCAGCTCACGAACCCGGGGGTCCCAAGAGACCCAGTACTTC
TRBV5-4	-	17	TRBJ2-6	TRBD2	CASSIGLEASGANVLTF	TGTGCCAGCAGCATAGGACTAGAAGCTTCCGGGGCCAACGTCCTGACTTTC
TRBV7-3	-	14	TRBJ2-3	TRBD2	CASSTSGRGNTQYF	TGTGCCAGCAGTACTAGCGGGAGAGGAAATACGCAGTATTTT
TRBV27	-	15	TRBJ1-2	TRBD1	CASSLRDRGNYGYTF	TGTGCCAGCAGTCTACGGGACAGGGGGAACTATGGCTACACCTTC
TRBV18	-	14	TRBJ1-2	TRBD1	CASSPETGHYGYTF	TGTGCCAGCTCACCAGAGACAGGGCACTATGGCTACACCTTC
TRBV19	-	15	TRBJ1-2	-	CATLPTQGWNYGYTF	TGTGCCACCCTCCCCACACAGGGATGGAACTATGGCTACACCTTC
TRBV12-5	-	15	TRBJ2-2	TRBD2	CASGLTSANTGELFF	TGTGCTAGTGGTTTGACTAGCGCGAACACCGGGGAGCTGTTTTTT
TRBV5-1	-	15	TRBJ2-2	-	CASSLWGGATGELFF	TGCGCCAGCAGCTTGTGGGGGGGCGCGACCGGGGAGCTGTTTTTT
TRBV5-1	-	18	TRBJ2-5	TRBD2	CASSTGTSGTPREETQYF	TGCGCCAGCAGCACCGGGACTAGCGGGACCCCGAGGGAGGAGACCCAGTACTTC
TRBV19	few	12	TRBJ1-2	-	CATSRGILGYTF	TGTGCCACCTCTAGGGGGATCCTCGGCTACACCTTC
TRBV9	-	14	TRBJ2-1	-	CASNTLGRNNEQFF	TGTGCCAGCAACACCTTGGGCCGAAACAATGAGCAGTTCTTC
TRBV15	-	15	TRBJ2-4	-	CATSRDASRDNIQYF	TGTGCCACCAGCAGAGACGCGTCGAGGGATAACATTCAGTACTTC
TRBV5-1	-	15	TRBJ2-3	TRBD1	CASSARDRGPDTQYF	TGCGCCAGCAGCGCCCGGGACAGGGGCCCAGATACGCAGTATTTT
TRBV30	-	12	TRBJ1-1	TRBD1	CAWSRGQGRAFF	TGTGCCTGGAGTCGAGGACAGGGCAGGGCTTTCTTT
TRBV9	-	17	TRBJ2-7	TRBD1	CASSSTTGTAPPYEQYF	TGTGCCAGCAGCTCCACAACCGGGACAGCTCCTCCCTACGAGCAGTACTTC
TRBV28	once	12	TRBJ2-7	-	CASSSGFYEQYF	TGTGCCAGCAGTTCGGGGTTCTACGAGCAGTACTTC
TRBV18	-	15	TRBJ2-3	-	CASSPSQGGSDTQYF	TGTGCCAGCTCACCATCCCAGGGTGGTTCGGATACGCAGTATTTT
TRBV28	-	14	TRBJ1-2	TRBD1	CASSLGQGRYGYTF	TGTGCCAGCAGTCTTGGACAGGGAAGATATGGCTACACCTTC
TRBV5-1	-	14	TRBJ1-1	TRBD1	CASSATARGAEAFF	TGCGCCAGCAGCGCGACAGCCAGGGGGGCTGAAGCTTTCTTT
TRBV18	-	14	TRBJ2-1	-	CASSPPLTVLEQFF	TGTGCCAGCTCACCACCTCTTACTGTCCTTGAGCAGTTCTTC
TRBV19	few	12	TRBJ1-5	-	CASSTLPKPQHF	TGTGCCAGTAGTACCCTACCTAAGCCCCAGCATTTT
TRBV27	-	14	TRBJ1-6	-	CASSSPAYNSPLHF	TGTGCCAGCAGTTCGCCGGCCTATAATTCACCCCTCCACTTT